This T cell receptor beta chain was obtained from a study of blood T cell repertoires in COVID-19. Study information: Samples representing acute and convalescent COVID-19 were sourced from the United States, Italy and Spain. PBMCs, B-cell-depleted T cells, or T cells were the source of the cDNA or gDNA that made up the material.

In the original workflow: For nucleated cells, counts were estimated from reference gene primer amplification. Here immunoSEQ multiplex PCR was the method, and the copy in TCRdb shows in-frame clones only, minus some. V and J calls and clone size are given by that table; D and trimming were obtained from the DNA. The sample has more than 50,000 clones, just over 90% seen once. Trimming left V 8 bases short and J 8 bases short, with 18 bases between. Germline values: CDR1 SNHLY, CDR2 FYNNEI. The CDR3 sequence is 14 residues long. The sequencing input was peripheral blood. V gene TRBV2 combines with J gene TRBJ1-4, with a tentative D call TRBD1 (6 bases). This TCR came from a woman aged 40 to 50 with active COVID-19. The CDR3 nucleotides read TGTGCCAGCTCATATACAGGGAGATACGAAAAACTGTTTTTT. This encodes CASSYTGRYEKLFF.